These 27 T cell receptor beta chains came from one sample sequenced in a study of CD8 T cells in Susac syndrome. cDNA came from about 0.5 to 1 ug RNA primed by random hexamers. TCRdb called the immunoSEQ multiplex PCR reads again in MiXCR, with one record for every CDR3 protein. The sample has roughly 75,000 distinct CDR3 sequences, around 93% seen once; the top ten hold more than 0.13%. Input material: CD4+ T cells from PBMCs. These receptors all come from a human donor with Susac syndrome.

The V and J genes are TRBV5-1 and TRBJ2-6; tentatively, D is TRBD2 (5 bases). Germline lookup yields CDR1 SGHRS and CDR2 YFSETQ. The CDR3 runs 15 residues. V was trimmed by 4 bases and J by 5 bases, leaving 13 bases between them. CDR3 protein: CASSPGSGRANVLTF. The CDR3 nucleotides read TGCGCCAGCAGCCCGGGGTCGGGTCGGGCCAACGTCCTGACTTTC.

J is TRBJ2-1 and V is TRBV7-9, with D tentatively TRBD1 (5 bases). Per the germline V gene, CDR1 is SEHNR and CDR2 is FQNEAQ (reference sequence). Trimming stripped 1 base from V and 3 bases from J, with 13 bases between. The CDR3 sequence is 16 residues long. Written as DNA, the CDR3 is TGTGCCAGCAGCTTAGTTGCGGACATACTCTACAATGAGCAGTTCTTC. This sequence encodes CASSLVADILYNEQFF.

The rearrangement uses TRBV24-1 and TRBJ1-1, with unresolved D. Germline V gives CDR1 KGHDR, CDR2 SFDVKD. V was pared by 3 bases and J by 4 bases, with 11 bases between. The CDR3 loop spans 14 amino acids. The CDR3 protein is CATSDGGTGTEAFF. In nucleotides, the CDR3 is TGTGCCACCAGTGATGGAGGAACGGGCACTGAAGCTTTCTTT.

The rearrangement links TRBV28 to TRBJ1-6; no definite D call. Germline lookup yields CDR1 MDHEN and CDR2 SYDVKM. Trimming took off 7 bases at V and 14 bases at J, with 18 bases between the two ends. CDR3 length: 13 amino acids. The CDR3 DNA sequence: TGTGCCAGCATCCCGGGAACCGGTCTAGCCCTCCACTTT. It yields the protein CASIPGTGLALHF.

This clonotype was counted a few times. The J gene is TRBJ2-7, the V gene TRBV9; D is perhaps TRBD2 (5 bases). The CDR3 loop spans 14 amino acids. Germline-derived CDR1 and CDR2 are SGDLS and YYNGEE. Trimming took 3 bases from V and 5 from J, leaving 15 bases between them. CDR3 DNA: TGTGCCAGCAGCGACACTAGTATCGTCGACGAGCAGTACTTC. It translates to CASSDTSIVDEQYF.

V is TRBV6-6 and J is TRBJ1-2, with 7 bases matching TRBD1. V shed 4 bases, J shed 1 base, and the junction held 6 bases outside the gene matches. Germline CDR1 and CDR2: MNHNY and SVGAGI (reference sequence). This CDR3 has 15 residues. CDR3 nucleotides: TGTGCCAGCAGTTCGACAGGGCCAAATAACTATGGCTACACCTTC. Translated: CASSSTGPNNYGYTF.

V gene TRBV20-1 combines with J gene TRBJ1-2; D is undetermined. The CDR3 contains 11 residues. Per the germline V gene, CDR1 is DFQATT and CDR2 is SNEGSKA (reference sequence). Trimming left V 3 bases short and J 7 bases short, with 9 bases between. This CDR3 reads CSARAAGGYTF. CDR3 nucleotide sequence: TGCAGTGCTAGGGCGGCGGGTGGCTACACCTTC.

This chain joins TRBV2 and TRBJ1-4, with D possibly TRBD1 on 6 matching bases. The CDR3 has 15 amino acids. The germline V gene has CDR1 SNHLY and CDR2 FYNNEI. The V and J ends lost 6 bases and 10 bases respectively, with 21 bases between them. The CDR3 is CASRLTGPANGKLFF. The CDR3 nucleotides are TGTGCCAGCAGGTTAACAGGGCCCGCTAACGGAAAACTGTTTTTT.

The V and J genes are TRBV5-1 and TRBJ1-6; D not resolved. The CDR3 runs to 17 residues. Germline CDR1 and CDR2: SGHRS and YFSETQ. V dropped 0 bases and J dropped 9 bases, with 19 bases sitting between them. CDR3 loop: CASSLAPSGPPASPLHF. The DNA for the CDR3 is TGCGCCAGCAGCTTGGCCCCATCCGGACCCCCGGCTTCACCCCTCCACTTT.

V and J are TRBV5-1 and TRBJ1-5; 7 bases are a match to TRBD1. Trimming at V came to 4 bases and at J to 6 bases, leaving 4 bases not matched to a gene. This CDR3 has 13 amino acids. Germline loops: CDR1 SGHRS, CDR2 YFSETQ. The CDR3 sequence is CASSKGASQPQHF. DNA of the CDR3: TGCGCCAGCAGCAAGGGGGCTAGTCAGCCCCAGCATTTT. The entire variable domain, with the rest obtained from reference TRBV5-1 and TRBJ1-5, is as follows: KAGVTQTPRYLIKTRGQQVTLSCSPISGHRSVSWYQQTPGQGLQFLFEYFSETQRNKGNFPGRFSGRQFSNSRSEMNVSTLELGDSALYLCASSKGASQPQHFGDGTRLSIL.

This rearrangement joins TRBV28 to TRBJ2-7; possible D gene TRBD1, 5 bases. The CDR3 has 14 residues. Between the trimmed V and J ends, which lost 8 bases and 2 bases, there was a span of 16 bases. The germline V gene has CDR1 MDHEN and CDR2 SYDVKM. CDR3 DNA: TGTGCCAGCCGTCGGGCAGGGATCACCTACGAGCAGTACTTC. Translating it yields CASRRAGITYEQYF. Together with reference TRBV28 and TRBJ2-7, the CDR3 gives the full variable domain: DVKVTQSSRYLVKRTGEKVFLECVQDMDHENMFWYRQDPGLGLRLIYFSYDVKMKEKGDIPEGYSVSREKKERFSLILESASTNQTSMYLCASRRAGITYEQYFGPGTRLTVT.

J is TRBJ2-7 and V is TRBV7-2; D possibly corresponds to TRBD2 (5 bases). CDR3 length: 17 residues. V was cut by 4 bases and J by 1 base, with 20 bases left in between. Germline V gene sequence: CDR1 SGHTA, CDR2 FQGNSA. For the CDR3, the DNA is TGTGCCAGCAGCTACTACGGGGTTTTACCTTATTCCTACGAGCAGTACTTC. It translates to CASSYYGVLPYSYEQYF.

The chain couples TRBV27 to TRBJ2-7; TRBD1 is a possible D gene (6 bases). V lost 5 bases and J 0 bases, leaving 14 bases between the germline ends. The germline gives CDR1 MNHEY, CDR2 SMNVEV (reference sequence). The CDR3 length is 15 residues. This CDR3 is CASSPQGSLSYEQYF. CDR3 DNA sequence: TGTGCCAGCAGTCCACAGGGCAGTCTCTCCTACGAGCAGTACTTC.

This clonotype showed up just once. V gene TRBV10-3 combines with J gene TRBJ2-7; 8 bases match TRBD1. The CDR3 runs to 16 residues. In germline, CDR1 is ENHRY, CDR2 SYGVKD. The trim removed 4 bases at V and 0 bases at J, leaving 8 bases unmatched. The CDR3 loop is CAISGSGTGSSYEQYF. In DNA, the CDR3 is TGTGCCATCAGTGGGTCCGGGACAGGAAGCTCCTACGAGCAGTACTTC.

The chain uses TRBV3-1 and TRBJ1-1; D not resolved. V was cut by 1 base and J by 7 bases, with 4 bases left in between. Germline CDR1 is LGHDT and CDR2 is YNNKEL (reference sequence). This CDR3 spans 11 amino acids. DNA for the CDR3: TGTGCCAGCAGCCAAGTCGATGAAGCTTTCTTT. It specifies CASSQVDEAFF.

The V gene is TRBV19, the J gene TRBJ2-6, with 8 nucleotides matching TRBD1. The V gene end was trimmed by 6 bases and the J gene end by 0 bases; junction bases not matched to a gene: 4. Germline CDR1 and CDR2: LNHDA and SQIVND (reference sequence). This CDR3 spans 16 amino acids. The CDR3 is CASRPGQASGANVLTF. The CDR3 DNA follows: TGTGCCAGTAGACCGGGACAGGCCTCTGGGGCCAACGTCCTGACTTTC.

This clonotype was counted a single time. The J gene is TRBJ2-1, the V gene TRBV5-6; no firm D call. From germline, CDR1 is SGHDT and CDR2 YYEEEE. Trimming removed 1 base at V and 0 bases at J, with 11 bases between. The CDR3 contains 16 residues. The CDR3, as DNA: TGTGCCAGCAGCTTGTACACGTTGAGCTCCTACAATGAGCAGTTCTTC. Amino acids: CASSLYTLSSYNEQFF.

The CDR3 loop reads CASSLDQGASYTF. The CDR3 nucleotides read TGTGCCAGCAGCTTAGACCAGGGGGCGAGCTACACCTTC. The J gene is TRBJ1-2, the V gene TRBV7-2; 8 bases fit TRBD1. Germline V gene sequence: CDR1 SGHTA, CDR2 FQGNSA. Trimming cost V 1 base and J 9 bases; bases outside gene matches: 4. The CDR3 runs 13 residues.

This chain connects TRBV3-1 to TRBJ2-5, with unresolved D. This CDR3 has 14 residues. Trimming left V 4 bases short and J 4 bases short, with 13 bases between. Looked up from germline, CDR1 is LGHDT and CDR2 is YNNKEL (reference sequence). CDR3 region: CASSRPGSLETQYF. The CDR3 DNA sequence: TGTGCCAGCAGCCGTCCAGGTTCTTTAGAGACCCAGTACTTC.

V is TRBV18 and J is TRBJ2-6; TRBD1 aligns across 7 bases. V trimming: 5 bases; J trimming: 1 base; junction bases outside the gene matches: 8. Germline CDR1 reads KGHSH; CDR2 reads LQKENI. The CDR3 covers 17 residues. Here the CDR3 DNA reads TGTGCCAGCTCAACCGGACAGGCCTCGTCTGGGGCCAACGTCCTGACTTTC. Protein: CASSTGQASSGANVLTF.

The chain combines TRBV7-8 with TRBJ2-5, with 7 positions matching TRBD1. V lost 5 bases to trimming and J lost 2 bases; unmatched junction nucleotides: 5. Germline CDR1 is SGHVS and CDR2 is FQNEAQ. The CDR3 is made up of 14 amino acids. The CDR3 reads CASSMNRGQETQYF. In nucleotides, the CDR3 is TGTGCCAGCAGCATGAACAGGGGTCAAGAGACCCAGTACTTC.

The CDR3 reads CASSQDRATEAFF. CDR3 bases: TGTGCCAGCAGCCAAGACAGGGCCACTGAAGCTTTCTTT. The chain recombines TRBV3-1 with TRBJ1-1, with D perhaps matching TRBD1 (5 bases). The CDR3 contains 13 residues. Germline CDR1 is LGHDT and CDR2 is YNNKEL (reference sequence). Trimming removed 0 bases from V and 4 bases from J, with 6 bases in between. Full variable domain (missing parts from reference TRBV3-1 and TRBJ1-1): DTAVSQTPKYLVTQMGNDKSIKCEQNLGHDTMYWYKQDSKKFLKIMFSYNNKELIINETVPNRFSPKSPDKAHLNLHINSLELGDSAVYFCASSQDRATEAFFGQGTRLTVV.

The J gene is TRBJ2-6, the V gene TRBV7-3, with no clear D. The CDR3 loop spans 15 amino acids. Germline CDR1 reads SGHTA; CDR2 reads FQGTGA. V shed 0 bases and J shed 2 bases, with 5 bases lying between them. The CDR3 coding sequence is TGTGCCAGCAGCTTAACGGTGACTGGGGCCAACGTCCTGACTTTC. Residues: CASSLTVTGANVLTF.

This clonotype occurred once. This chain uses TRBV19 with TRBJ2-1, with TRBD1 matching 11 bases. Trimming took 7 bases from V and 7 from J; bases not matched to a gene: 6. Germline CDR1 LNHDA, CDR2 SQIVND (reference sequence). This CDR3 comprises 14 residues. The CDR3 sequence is CASKDRGLMNEQFF. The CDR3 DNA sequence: TGTGCCAGTAAGGACAGGGGGCTTATGAATGAGCAGTTCTTC.

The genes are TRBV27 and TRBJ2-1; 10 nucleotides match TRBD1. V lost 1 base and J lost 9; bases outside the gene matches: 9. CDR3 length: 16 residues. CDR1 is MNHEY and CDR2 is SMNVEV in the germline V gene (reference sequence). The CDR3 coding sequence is TGTGCCAGCAGTTTATTAGCGGGACAGGGGAGCGGTGAGCAGTTCTTC. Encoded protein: CASSLLAGQGSGEQFF.

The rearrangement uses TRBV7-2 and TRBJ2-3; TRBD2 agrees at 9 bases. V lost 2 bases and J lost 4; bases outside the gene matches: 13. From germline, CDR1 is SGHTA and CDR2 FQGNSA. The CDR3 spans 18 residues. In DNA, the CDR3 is TGTGCCAGCAGCTTATCTCTAGCGGGGACTACAGGCGCAGATACGCAGTATTTT. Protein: CASSLSLAGTTGADTQYF.

The CDR3 DNA is TGCAGTGCTAGGACAGGGGTAGAGACCCAGTACTTC. This codes for CSARTGVETQYF. This sequence joins TRBV20-1 and TRBJ2-5; 8 nucleotides agree with TRBD1. After removal of 3 bases from V and 4 bases from J, the junction contained 1 base not matched to a gene. The germline gives CDR1 DFQATT, CDR2 SNEGSKA (reference sequence). The CDR3 is 12 amino acids.